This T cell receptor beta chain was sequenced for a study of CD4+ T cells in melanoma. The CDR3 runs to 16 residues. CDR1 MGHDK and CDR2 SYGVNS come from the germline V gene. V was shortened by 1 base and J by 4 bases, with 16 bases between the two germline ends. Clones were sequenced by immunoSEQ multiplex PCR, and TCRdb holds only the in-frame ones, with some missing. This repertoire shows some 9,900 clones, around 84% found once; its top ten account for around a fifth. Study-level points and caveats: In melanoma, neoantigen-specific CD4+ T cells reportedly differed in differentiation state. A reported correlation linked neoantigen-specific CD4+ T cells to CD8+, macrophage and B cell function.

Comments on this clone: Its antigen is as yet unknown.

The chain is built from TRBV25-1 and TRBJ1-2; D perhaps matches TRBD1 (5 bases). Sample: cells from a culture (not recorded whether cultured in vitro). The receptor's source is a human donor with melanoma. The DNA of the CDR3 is TGTGCCAGCAGTGAATCGGTCTGGGGCGATCCCTATGGCTACACCTTC. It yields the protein CASSESVWGDPYGYTF.